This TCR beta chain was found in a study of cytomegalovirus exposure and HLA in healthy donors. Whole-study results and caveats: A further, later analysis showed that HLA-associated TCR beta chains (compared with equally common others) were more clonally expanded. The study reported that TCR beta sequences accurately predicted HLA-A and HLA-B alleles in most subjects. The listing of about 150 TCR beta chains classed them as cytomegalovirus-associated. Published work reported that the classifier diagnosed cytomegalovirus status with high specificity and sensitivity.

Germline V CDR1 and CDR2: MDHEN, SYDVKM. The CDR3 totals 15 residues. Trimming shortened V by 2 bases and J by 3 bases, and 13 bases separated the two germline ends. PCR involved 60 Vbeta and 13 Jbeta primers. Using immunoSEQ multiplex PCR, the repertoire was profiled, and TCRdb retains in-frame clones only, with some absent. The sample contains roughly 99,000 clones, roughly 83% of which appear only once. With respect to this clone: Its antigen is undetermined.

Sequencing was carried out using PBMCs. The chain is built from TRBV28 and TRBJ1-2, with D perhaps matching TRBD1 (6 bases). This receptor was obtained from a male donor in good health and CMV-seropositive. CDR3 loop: CASSLVGARYYGYTF. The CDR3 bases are TGTGCCAGCAGTTTAGTGGGGGCGAGATACTATGGCTACACCTTC.